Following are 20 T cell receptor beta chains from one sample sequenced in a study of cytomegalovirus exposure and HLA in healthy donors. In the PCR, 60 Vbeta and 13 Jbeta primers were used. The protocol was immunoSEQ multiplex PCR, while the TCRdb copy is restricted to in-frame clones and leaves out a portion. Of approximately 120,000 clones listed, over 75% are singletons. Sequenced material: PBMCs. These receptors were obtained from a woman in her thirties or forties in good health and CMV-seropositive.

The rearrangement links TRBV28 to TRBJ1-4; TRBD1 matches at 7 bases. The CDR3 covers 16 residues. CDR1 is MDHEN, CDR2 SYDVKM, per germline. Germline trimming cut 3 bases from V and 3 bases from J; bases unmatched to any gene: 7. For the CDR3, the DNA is TGTGCCAGCAGTTTGGATCCCGGGACAGCTAATGAAAAACTGTTTTTT. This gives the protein CASSLDPGTANEKLFF.

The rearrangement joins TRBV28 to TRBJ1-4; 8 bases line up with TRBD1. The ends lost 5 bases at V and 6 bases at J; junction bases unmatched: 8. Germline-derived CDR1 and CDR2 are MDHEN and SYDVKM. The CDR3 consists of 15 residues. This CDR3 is CASSPSGQGYEKLFF. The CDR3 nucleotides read TGTGCCAGCAGTCCTAGTGGACAGGGCTATGAAAAACTGTTTTTT.

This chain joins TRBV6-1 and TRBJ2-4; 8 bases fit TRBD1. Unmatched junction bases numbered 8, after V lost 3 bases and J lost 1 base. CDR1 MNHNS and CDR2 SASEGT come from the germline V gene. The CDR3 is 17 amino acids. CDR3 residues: CASSDGPDRAAKNIQYF. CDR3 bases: TGTGCCAGCAGTGACGGGCCGGACAGGGCCGCCAAAAACATTCAGTACTTC.

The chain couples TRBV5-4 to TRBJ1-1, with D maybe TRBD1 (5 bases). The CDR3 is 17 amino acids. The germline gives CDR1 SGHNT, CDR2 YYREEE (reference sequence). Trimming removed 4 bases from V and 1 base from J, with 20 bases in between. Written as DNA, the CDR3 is TGTGCCAGCAGCCCTACCGGGGGTTTTATAGGGAACACTGAAGCTTTCTTT. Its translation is CASSPTGGFIGNTEAFF.

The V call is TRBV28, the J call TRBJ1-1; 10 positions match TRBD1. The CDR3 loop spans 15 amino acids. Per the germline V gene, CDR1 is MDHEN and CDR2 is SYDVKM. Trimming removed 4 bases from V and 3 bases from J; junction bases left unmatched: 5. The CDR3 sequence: CASSSPGTGDTEAFF. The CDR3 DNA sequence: TGTGCCAGCAGTTCCCCCGGGACAGGGGACACTGAAGCTTTCTTT.

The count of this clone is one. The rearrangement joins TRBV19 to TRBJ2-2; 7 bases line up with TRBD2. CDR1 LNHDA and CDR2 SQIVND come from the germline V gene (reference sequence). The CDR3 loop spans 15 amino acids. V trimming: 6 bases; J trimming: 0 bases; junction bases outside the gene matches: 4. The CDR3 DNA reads TGTGCCAGTAGAGGCGGGGGTACGAACACCGGGGAGCTGTTTTTT. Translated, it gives CASRGGGTNTGELFF.

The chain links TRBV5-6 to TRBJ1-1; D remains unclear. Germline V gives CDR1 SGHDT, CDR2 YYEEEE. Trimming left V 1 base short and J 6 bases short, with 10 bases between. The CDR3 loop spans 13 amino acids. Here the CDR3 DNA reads TGTGCCAGCAGCTTGTTTAACAGAGCTGAAGCTTTCTTT. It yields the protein CASSLFNRAEAFF.

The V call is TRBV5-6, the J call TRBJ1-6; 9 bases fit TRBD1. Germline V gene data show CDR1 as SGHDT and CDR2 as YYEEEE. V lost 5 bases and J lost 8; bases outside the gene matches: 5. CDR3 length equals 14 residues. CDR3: CASSKGQGYSPLHF. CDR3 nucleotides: TGTGCCAGCAGTAAGGGACAGGGATATTCACCCCTCCACTTT.

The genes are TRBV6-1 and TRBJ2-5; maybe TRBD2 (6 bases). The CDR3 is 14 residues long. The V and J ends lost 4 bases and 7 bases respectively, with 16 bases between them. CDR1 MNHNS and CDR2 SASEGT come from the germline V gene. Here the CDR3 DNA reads TGTGCCAGCAGTGTCTTGTCGGGGACTGGGACCCAGTACTTC. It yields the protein CASSVLSGTGTQYF.

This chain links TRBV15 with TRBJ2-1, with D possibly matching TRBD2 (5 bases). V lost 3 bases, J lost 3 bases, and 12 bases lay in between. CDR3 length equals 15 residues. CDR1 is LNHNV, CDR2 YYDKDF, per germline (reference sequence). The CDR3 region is CATSRDAGLYNEQFF. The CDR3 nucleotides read TGTGCCACCAGCAGGGACGCGGGTCTCTACAATGAGCAGTTCTTC.

CDR3: CASRLRAGFRETQYF. CDR3 sequence (DNA): TGCGCCAGCCGACTCCGGGCGGGTTTTCGAGAGACCCAGTACTTC. This chain joins TRBV5-1 and TRBJ2-5, with D possibly being TRBD2 (5 bases). CDR3 length equals 15 residues. Germline CDR1 and CDR2: SGHRS and YFSETQ. V was clipped by 7 bases and J by 4 bases, with 20 bases between them.

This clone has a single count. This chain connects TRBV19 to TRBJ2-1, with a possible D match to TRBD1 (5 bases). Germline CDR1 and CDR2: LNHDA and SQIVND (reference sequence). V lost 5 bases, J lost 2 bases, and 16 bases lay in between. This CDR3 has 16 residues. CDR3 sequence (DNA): TGTGCCAGTAGTTTCCTCCGGTTAGGGGCCTACAATGAGCAGTTCTTC. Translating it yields CASSFLRLGAYNEQFF.

CDR3 bases: TGTGCCAGCAGTTTATCAGGGGATTTGACTGAAGCTTTCTTT. Amino acids: CASSLSGDLTEAFF. The chain recombines TRBV27 with TRBJ1-1; TRBD1 might be the D (5 bases). Trimming cost V 0 bases and J 5 bases, with 10 bases left between them. The germline V gene encodes CDR1 MNHEY and CDR2 SMNVEV (reference sequence). The CDR3 is 14 amino acids.

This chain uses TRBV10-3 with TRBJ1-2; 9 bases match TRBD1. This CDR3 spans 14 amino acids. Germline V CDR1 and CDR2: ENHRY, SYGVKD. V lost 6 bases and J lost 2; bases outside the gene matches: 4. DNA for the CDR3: TGTGCCATCAGGGACAGGGGTTACAACTATGGCTACACCTTC. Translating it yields CAIRDRGYNYGYTF.

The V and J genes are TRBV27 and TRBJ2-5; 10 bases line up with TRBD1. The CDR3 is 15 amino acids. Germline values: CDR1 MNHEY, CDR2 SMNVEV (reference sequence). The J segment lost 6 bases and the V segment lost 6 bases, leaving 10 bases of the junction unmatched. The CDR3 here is CASRPDRGRGKTQYF. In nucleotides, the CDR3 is TGTGCCAGCAGACCCGACAGGGGGCGGGGGAAGACCCAGTACTTC.

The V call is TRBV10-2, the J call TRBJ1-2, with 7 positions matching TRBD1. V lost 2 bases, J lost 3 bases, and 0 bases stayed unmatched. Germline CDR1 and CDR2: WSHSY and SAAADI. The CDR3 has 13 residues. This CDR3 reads CASSEQGDYGYTF. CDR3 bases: TGCGCCAGCAGTGAGCAGGGGGACTATGGCTACACCTTC.

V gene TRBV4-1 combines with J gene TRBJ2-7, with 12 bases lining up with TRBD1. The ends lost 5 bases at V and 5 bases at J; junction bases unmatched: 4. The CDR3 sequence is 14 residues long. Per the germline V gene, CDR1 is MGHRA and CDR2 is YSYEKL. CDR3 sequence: CASSKGQGADEQYF. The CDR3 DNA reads TGCGCCAGCAGCAAGGGACAGGGGGCGGACGAGCAGTACTTC.

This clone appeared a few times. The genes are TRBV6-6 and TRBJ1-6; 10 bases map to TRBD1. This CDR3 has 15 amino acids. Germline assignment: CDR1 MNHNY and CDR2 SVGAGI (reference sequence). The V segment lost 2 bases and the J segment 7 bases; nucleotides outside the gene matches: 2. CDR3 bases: TGTGCCAGCAGTTACACGGGACAGGGGAATTCACCCCTCCACTTT. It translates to CASSYTGQGNSPLHF.

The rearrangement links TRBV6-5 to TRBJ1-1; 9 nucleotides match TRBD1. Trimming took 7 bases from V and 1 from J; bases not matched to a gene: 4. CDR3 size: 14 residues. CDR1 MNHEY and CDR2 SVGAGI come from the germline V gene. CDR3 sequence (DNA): TGTGCCAGCATTGGACAGGGGAGGAACACTGAAGCTTTCTTT. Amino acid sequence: CASIGQGRNTEAFF.

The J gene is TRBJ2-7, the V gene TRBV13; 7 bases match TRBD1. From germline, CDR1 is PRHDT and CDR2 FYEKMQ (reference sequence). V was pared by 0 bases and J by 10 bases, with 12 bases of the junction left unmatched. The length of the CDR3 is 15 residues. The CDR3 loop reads CASSLGPAGGMEQYF. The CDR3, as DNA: TGTGCCAGCAGCTTAGGCCCGGCAGGGGGAATGGAACAGTACTTC.